This TCR beta chain was sequenced for a study of shared clonotypes between healthy human individuals. Generated by immunoSEQ multiplex PCR, the TCRdb table keeps only in-frame clones and is missing some. The sample has 2 million to 3 million clones, more than 90% seen once; the top ten hold about 0.13%. In the CD4+ fraction, cells were divided into CD45RA+ naive and CD45RA-negative memory subsets. Germline CDR1 SGDLS, CDR2 YYNGEE. This CDR3 spans 13 amino acids. The V and J ends lost 4 bases and 4 bases respectively, with 11 bases between them. The TCR originated in a man aged 18 to 30 in good health. Sequenced material: naive CD4+ T cells sorted from blood. Noted subset: CD45RA+ positively selected. This sequence joins TRBV9 and TRBJ1-1; no firm D call. DNA for the CDR3: TGTGCCAGCAGCCCAGGTCGTGGCACTGAAGCTTTCTTT. The encoded protein is CASSPGRGTEAFF.